This record looks at one TCR beta chain sequence and its context. Its cognate antigen is unknown. The data derive from a study of T cell responses to AZD1222 COVID-19 vaccine. Study results and caveats: Clonal diversity was possibly underestimated, and the donors were mostly white British, with more females.

Sequencing was performed with immunoSEQ multiplex PCR; in TCRdb, only in-frame clones are kept and a portion is missing. Altogether about 120,000 clones are present, about 89% being singletons, with the ten largest covering less than 6.5%. Trimming took off 1 base at V and 0 bases at J, with 10 bases between the two ends. The CDR3 extends over 15 amino acids. The V gene's germline CDR1 is SGHRS and CDR2 YFSETQ. The TCR was taken from an adult in good health. The sample here was peripheral blood, taken on day 0 of AZD1222 vaccination. The chain couples TRBV5-1 to TRBJ1-2; TRBD1 might be the D (6 bases). CDR3 sequence reads: CASSLTDRTNYGYTF. The CDR3 DNA reads TGCGCCAGCAGCTTGACCGACAGGACTAACTATGGCTACACCTTC. Filled out from reference TRBV5-1 and TRBJ1-2, the complete variable domain reads KAGVTQTPRYLIKTRGQQVTLSCSPISGHRSVSWYQQTPGQGLQFLFEYFSETQRNKGNFPGRFSGRQFSNSRSEMNVSTLELGDSALYLCASSLTDRTNYGYTFGSGTRLTVV.